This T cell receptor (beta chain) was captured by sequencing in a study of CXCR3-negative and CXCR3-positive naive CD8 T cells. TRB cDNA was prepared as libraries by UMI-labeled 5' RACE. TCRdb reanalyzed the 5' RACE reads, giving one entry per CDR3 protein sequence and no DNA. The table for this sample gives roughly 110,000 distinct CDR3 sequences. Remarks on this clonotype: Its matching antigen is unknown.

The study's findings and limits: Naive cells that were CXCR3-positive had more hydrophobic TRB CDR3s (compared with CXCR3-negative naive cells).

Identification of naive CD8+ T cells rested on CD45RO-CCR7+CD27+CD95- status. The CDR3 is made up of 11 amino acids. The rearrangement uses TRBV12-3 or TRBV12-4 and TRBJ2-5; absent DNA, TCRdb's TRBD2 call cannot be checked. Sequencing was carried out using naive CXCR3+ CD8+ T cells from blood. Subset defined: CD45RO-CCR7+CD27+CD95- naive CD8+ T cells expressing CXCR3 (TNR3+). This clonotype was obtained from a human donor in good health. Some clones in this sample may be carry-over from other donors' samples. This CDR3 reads CARRGQETQYF.